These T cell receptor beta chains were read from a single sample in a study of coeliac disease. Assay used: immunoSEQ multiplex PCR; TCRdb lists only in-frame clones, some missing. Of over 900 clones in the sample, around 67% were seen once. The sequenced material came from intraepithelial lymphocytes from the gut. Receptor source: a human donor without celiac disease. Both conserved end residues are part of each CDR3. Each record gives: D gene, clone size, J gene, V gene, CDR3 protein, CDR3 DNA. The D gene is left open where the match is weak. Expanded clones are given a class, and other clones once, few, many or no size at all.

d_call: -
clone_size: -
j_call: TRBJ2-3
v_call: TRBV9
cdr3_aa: CASSLRSRTDTQYF
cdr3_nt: TGTGCCAGCAGCCTAAGATCTCGCACAGATACGCAGTATTTT

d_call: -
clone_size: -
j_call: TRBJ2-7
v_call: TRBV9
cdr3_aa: CASSQGQLPYEQYF
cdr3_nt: TGTGCCAGCAGCCAGGGGCAGCTTCCCTACGAGCAGTACTTC

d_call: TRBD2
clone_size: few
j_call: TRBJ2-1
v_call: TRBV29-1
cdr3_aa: CSVCPEFPYSAGGPVGAYNEQFF
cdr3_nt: TGCAGCGTGTGCCCCGAGTTCCCCTACTCAGCGGGGGGGCCAGTCGGTGCCTACAATGAGCAGTTCTTC

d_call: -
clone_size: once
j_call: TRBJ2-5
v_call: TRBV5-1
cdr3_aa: CASSLAGNQETQYF
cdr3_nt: TGCGCCAGCAGCTTGGCCGGGAATCAAGAGACCCAGTACTTC

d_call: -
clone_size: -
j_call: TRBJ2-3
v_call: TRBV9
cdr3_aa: CASSVAWGDTQYF
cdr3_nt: TGTGCCAGCAGCGTAGCGTGGGGAGATACTCAGTATTTT

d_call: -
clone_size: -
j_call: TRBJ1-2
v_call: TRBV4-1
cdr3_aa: CASRQNAHDRLYGYTF
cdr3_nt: TGCGCCAGCAGACAGAACGCCCACGACAGGCTCTATGGCTACACCTTC

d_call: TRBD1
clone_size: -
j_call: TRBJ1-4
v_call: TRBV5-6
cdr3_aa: CASSFLGTGGANEKLFF
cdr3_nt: TGTGCCAGCAGCTTCCTGGGGACAGGGGGCGCTAATGAAAAACTGTTTTTT

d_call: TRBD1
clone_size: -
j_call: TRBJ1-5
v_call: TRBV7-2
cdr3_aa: CASSLSRGKQPQHF
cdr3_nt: TGTGCCAGCAGCTTAAGCAGGGGGAAGCAGCCCCAGCATTTT

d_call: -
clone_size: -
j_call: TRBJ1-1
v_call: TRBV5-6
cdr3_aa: CASSPPGVSRTEAFF
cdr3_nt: TGTGCCAGCAGCCCGCCAGGGGTCTCAAGGACTGAAGCTTTCTTT

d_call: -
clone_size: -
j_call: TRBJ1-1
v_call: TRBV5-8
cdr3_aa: CASSRRAGPPEAFF
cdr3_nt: TGTGCCAGCAGCCGACGGGCAGGGCCTCCTGAAGCTTTCTTT

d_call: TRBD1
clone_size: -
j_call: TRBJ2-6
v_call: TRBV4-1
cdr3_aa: CTSSQGTAGGANVLTF
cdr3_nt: TGCACCAGCAGCCAAGGGACAGCAGGTGGGGCCAACGTCCTGACTTTC

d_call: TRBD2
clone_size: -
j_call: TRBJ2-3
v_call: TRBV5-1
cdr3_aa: CASRVLAGSTDTQYF
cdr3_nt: TGCGCCAGCAGGGTCCTAGCGGGGAGCACAGATACGCAGTATTTT

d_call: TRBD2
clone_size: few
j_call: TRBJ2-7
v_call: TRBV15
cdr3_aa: CATSSRGEGSYEQYF
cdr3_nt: TGTGCCACCAGCTCTAGAGGGGAGGGATCCTACGAGCAGTACTTC

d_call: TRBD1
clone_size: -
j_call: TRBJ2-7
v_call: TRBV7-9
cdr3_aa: CASSPQGTQFYEQYF
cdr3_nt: TGTGCCAGCAGCCCACAGGGGACCCAATTCTACGAGCAGTACTTC

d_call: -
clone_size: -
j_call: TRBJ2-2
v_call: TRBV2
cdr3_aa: CASSRGVVNTGELFF
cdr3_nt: TGTGCCAGCAGTCGCGGGGTCGTTAACACCGGGGAGCTGTTTTTT

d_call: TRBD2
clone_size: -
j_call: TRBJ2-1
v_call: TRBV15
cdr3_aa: CATSTVALAGVGYNEQFF
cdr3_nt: TGTGCCACCAGCACGGTAGCACTAGCGGGAGTTGGTTACAATGAGCAGTTCTTC

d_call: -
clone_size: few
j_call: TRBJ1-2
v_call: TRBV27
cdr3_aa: CASSLGQNYGYTF
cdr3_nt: TGTGCCAGCAGTTTAGGACAGAACTATGGCTACACCTTC

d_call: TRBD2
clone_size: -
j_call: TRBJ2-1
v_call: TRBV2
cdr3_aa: CASSFGLAGLEGQFF
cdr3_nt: TGTGCCAGCAGTTTTGGACTAGCGGGTTTGGAGGGCCAGTTCTTC

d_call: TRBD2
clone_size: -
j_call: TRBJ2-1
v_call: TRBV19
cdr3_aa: CASREREGRLRNEQFF
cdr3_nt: TGTGCCAGTAGGGAGCGGGAGGGGAGGTTACGCAATGAGCAGTTCTTC

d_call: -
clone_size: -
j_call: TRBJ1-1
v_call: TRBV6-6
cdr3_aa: CASGYGVNTEAFF
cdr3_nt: TGTGCCAGCGGCTACGGAGTGAACACTGAAGCTTTCTTT

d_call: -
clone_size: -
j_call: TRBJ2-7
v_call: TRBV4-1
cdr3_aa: CASSPRAGLYEQYF
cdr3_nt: TGCGCCAGCAGCCCTCGGGCGGGGTTGTACGAGCAGTACTTC

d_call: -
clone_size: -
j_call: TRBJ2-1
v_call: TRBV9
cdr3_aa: CASSASSYNEQFF
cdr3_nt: TGTGCCAGCAGCGCGTCTTCCTACAATGAGCAGTTCTTC

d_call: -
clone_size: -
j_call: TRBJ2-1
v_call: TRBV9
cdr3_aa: CASSVVGSVSYNEQFF
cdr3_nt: TGTGCCAGCAGCGTAGTGGGTAGCGTCTCCTACAATGAGCAGTTCTTC

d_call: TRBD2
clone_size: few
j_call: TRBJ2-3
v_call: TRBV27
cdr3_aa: CASTETPRLAGVPDTQYF
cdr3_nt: TGTGCCAGCACCGAGACCCCCCGGTTAGCGGGGGTCCCAGATACGCAGTATTTT

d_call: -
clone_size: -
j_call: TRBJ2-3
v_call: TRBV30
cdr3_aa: CAWTAGMNTQYF
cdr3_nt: TGTGCCTGGACCGCAGGGATGAATACGCAGTATTTT

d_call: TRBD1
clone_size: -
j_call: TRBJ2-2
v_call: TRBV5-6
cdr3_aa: CASSWTGEGNTGELFF
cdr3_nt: TGTGCCAGCAGCTGGACAGGGGAGGGGAACACCGGGGAGCTGTTTTTT

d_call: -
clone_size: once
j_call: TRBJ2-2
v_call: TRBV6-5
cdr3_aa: CASSYLTRGAGELFF
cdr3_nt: TGTGCCAGCAGTTACCTGACTAGAGGGGCCGGGGAGCTGTTTTTT